The source of this TCR beta chain is a study of cytomegalovirus exposure and HLA in healthy donors. The PCR made use of 60 Vbeta and 13 Jbeta primers. This table comes from immunoSEQ multiplex PCR, and its TCRdb copy is limited to in-frame clones, with some not included. The sample holds 170,000 or so clones; 70% to 85% are singletons and the top ten take 4.8%. V lost 3 bases, J lost 6 bases, and 4 bases stayed unmatched. CDR1 and CDR2 from the germline V gene are MNHEY and SMNVEV (reference sequence). The CDR3 is made up of 14 amino acids. Findings and limits, study-wide: Trimming of TCR beta V- and J-genes showed a link, identified in a later analysis, to a missense DCLRE1C variant.

This clone was detected only once. Its antigen is currently unknown. The sequence came from a man aged 18 to 30 in good health and CMV-seronegative. The chain has TRBV27 and TRBJ2-7, with 11 bases matching TRBD2. Sequencing was done on a sample of PBMCs. The CDR3, as DNA: TGTGCCAGCAGTTTCGGACTAGCGGGTGGCGAGCAGTACTTC. It encodes CASSFGLAGGEQYF.